This paragraph reports one T cell receptor beta chain. The V segment lost 0 bases and the J segment 9 bases; nucleotides outside the gene matches: 12. The CDR3 has 17 residues. Per germline, CDR1 LGHDT and CDR2 YNNKEL (reference sequence). Per the original data handling: How many nucleated cells were present was estimated from reference gene primer amplification. TCRdb's table, derived via immunoSEQ multiplex PCR, lists solely in-frame clones and lacks some. The DNA gave D and trimming, while V, J and clone size come from that table. The repertoire has under 250,000 clones, about 88% of them found once; the top ten carry just over 0.7%. This record belongs to a study of blood T cell repertoires in COVID-19. Study summary: Acute and convalescent COVID-19 specimens originated in the United States, Italy and Spain. Sources were T cells, B-cell-depleted T cells, or PBMCs; the material itself was cDNA or gDNA.

This chain uses TRBV3-1 (or the pseudogene TRBV3-2) with TRBJ2-1, with 9 bases identical to TRBD2. This receptor was identified in a man between 40 and 49 years old with acute or convalescent COVID-19. What was sequenced was peripheral blood. The CDR3 loop reads CASSQDLGLAGMSEQFF. As DNA, the CDR3 is TGTGCCAGCAGCCAAGATCTTGGCCTAGCGGGGATGAGTGAGCAGTTCTTC.